This TCR beta chain was recorded in a study of Ad26.COV2.S vaccination and SARS-CoV-2 variants. Study-wide results and limits: It was vaccine recipients, not placebo recipients, who had the higher spike-specific TCR breadth.

On this clone itself: What it recognizes is unknown.

The table came from immunoSEQ multiplex PCR; TCRdb's copy has only in-frame clones and leaves some out. The table has 450,000 to 550,000 clones, roughly 87% seen once. Treatment indicated: 19 received Ad26.COV2.S at low or high dose, single or two shots; roughly five received placebo; per-sample allocation not given. Each sample was drawn 63 days after the first injection (of vaccine or placebo). It was Wuhan-strain SARS-CoV-2 spike that the Ad26 vaccine vector expressed. Per the germline V gene, CDR1 is SGDLS and CDR2 is YYNGEE. CDR3 length equals 16 residues. With 3 bases removed from V and 0 bases from J, the gap between germline ends came to 13 bases.

The chain is built from TRBV9 and TRBJ1-3; weak D call: TRBD1 (5 bases). The sequencing here drew on peripheral blood, taken in a trial of Ad26.COV2.S vaccine versus placebo. The sequence was collected from a person between 18 and 65 years old who received the Ad26.COV2.S COVID-19 vaccine or a placebo. Here the CDR3 reads CASSAWGLFSGNTIYF. As DNA, the CDR3 is TGTGCCAGCAGCGCCTGGGGACTGTTCTCTGGAAACACCATATATTTT.